This passage covers 21 T cell receptor beta chains from one sample sequenced in a study of PD-L1 blockade in urothelial cancer (dated by TCRdb to between 2016 and 2019). Receptor libraries were prepared by the immunoSEQ multiplex PCR assay. In its TCRdb copy, this immuneACCESS table keeps in-frame sequences only and misses some clones. Where compared with another copy, unresolved V genes explain less than half of these, and the others have no known cause. Within this sample are 50,000 to 60,000 clones, with approximately 90% of them counted one time only. The top ten clonotypes cover under 2.5% of the sample. Read against the paper, the sample's time point label means: peripheral blood 6 weeks after treatment start. The input for sequencing was PBMCs, taken around atezolizumab (anti-PD-L1) treatment. These receptors all come from a man in his fifties or sixties with urothelial cancer.

V and J are TRBV20-1 and TRBJ2-3; TRBD2 is a possible D gene (6 bases). The V end lost 3 bases, the J end lost 15 bases, and 13 bases lay between the germline ends. The CDR3 length is 10 residues. Germline CDR1 reads DFQATT; CDR2 reads SNEGSKA (reference sequence). The CDR3 nucleotides read TGCAGTGCTAGCCCCGGGAGTATTTATTTT. This translates into CSASPGSIYF.

The chain recombines TRBV10-1 with TRBJ2-3; 14 bases match TRBD2. J lost 8 bases, V lost 5 bases, and 3 bases had no gene match. Germline CDR1 WNHNN, CDR2 SYGVQD (reference sequence). This CDR3 is built from 14 residues. CDR3 protein: CASSPGTSGSTQYF. The CDR3 nucleotides read TGCGCCAGCAGTCCCGGGACTAGCGGGAGTACGCAGTATTTT.

The chain combines TRBV18 with TRBJ2-5, with 8 bases identical to TRBD2. The V gene's germline CDR1 is KGHSH and CDR2 LQKENI. Unmatched junction bases numbered 14, after V lost 3 bases and J lost 5 bases. The CDR3 is made up of 17 amino acids. The CDR3 spells CASSPPVPAGDRETQYF. The DNA for the CDR3 is TGTGCCAGCTCACCCCCCGTTCCAGCGGGAGACAGGGAGACCCAGTACTTC. Full variable domain (remainder filled in from reference TRBV18 and TRBJ2-5): NAGVMQNPRHLVRRRGQEARLRCSPMKGHSHVYWYRQLPEEGLKFMVYLQKENIIDESGMPKERFSAEFPKEGPSILRIQQVVRGDSAAYFCASSPPVPAGDRETQYFGPGTRLLVL.

This clone showed up just once. The V and J genes are TRBV18 and TRBJ2-2; 8 bases are shared with TRBD1. From germline, CDR1 is KGHSH and CDR2 LQKENI. The V gene end was trimmed by 2 bases and the J gene end by 3 bases; junction bases not matched to a gene: 5. This CDR3 is 16 amino acids long. The DNA of the CDR3 is TGTGCCAGCTCACCAATTACAGGGGGATACACCGGGGAGCTGTTTTTT. Translated, it gives CASSPITGGYTGELFF.

The chain has TRBV18 and TRBJ1-2; 8 bases match TRBD1. Trimming removed 6 bases from V and 6 bases from J; junction bases left unmatched: 6. Germline assignment: CDR1 KGHSH and CDR2 LQKENI. This CDR3 comprises 13 residues. DNA for the CDR3: TGTGCCAGCTCGCAGACAGGGGACGATGGCTACACCTTC. Its protein is CASSQTGDDGYTF.

This clone was seen once. The rearrangement joins TRBV10-3 to TRBJ2-7, with 8 bases fitting TRBD2. Trimming removed 8 bases from V and 4 bases from J; junction bases left unmatched: 7. Germline CDR1 is ENHRY and CDR2 is SYGVKD. The CDR3 runs 13 residues. As DNA, the CDR3 is TGTGCCATCGGCGGTAGCGGGGCGTACGAGCAGTACTTC. This encodes CAIGGSGAYEQYF.

V is TRBV18 and J is TRBJ2-5; TRBD1 is a possible D gene (6 bases). The CDR3 is 15 residues long. The germline V gene encodes CDR1 KGHSH and CDR2 LQKENI. V lost 0 bases to trimming and J lost 2 bases, with 10 bases between them. In DNA, the CDR3 is TGTGCCAGCTCACCACCGAATCAGGGGCAAGAGACCCAGTACTTC. Residues: CASSPPNQGQETQYF.

Here the CDR3 DNA reads TGTGCCGGGGGGGCACTGGGGAATCAGCCCCAGCATTTT. Its protein product is CAGGALGNQPQHF. V is TRBV19 and J is TRBJ1-5, with D tentatively TRBD1 (6 bases). V was pared by 11 bases and J by 4 bases, with 15 bases between. Per the germline V gene, CDR1 is LNHDA and CDR2 is SQIVND (reference sequence). The CDR3 contains 13 residues.

CDR3 protein: CASRQGGDRSNYEQYF. The CDR3 nucleotides are TGTGCCAGCAGACAAGGGGGGGACAGGTCAAACTACGAGCAGTACTTC. The chain recombines TRBV7-6 with TRBJ2-7; TRBD1 might be the D (8 bases). V was cut by 6 bases and J by 3 bases, with 21 bases left in between. Germline CDR1 and CDR2: SGHVS and FNYEAQ. The CDR3 extends over 16 amino acids. Together with reference TRBV7-6 and TRBJ2-7, the CDR3 gives the full variable domain: GAGVSQSPRYKVTKRGQDVALRCDPISGHVSLYWYRQALGQGPEFLTYFNYEAQQDKSGLPNDRFSAERPEGSISTLTIQRTEQRDSAMYRCASRQGGDRSNYEQYFGPGTRLTVT.

The chain recombines TRBV11-2 with TRBJ1-4, with 8 nucleotides matching TRBD1. V dropped 1 base and J dropped 8; count of bases not matched to a gene: 3. The length of the CDR3 is 14 residues. Germline V gene data show CDR1 as SGHAT and CDR2 as FQNNGV. CDR3 in amino acids: CASSLGQGTEKLFF. CDR3 nucleotides: TGTGCCAGCAGCTTAGGACAGGGGACGGAAAAACTGTTTTTT.

For the CDR3, the DNA is TGTGCCAGCCTCGAGACAGTCAACACTGAAGCTTTCTTT. It is translated as CASLETVNTEAFF. The chain recombines TRBV7-9 with TRBJ1-1; TRBD1 is a possible D gene (5 bases). The CDR3 runs 13 residues. Trimming removed 8 bases from V and 2 bases from J, with 12 bases in between. Germline loops: CDR1 SEHNR, CDR2 FQNEAQ (reference sequence).

This rearrangement joins TRBV19 to TRBJ1-2, with D perhaps matching TRBD1 (6 bases). V was trimmed by 5 bases and J by 4 bases, leaving 8 bases between them. Germline V gene lookup returns CDR1 LNHDA and CDR2 SQIVND (reference sequence). The CDR3 is made up of 12 amino acids. The CDR3 nucleotides read TGTGCCAGTAGTCGGGACACCTATGGCTACACCTTC. This sequence encodes CASSRDTYGYTF.

The J gene is TRBJ1-2, the V gene TRBV28, with 9 bases lining up with TRBD1. Per the germline V gene, CDR1 is MDHEN and CDR2 is SYDVKM. The CDR3 runs 13 residues. J gave up 6 bases and V 6 bases, and 5 bases lay outside the gene matches. The CDR3 loop reads CASSYRDRDGYTF. CDR3 in DNA: TGTGCCAGCAGCTACCGGGACAGGGATGGCTACACCTTC.

The chain employs TRBV6-6 and TRBJ1-1, with 10 bases aligning to TRBD1. The CDR3 has 16 residues. Germline V gene sequence: CDR1 MNHNY, CDR2 SVGAGI (reference sequence). V shed 4 bases and J 1 base; nucleotides not matched to a gene: 6. This CDR3 reads CASSSTTGGRNTEAFF. The CDR3 DNA reads as TGTGCCAGCAGTTCAACGACAGGGGGCAGGAACACTGAAGCTTTCTTT.

This chain connects TRBV15 to TRBJ1-1; the match to TRBD1 covers 9 bases. The CDR3 spans 14 residues. V lost 0 bases, J lost 8 bases, and 4 bases stayed unmatched. In germline, CDR1 is LNHNV, CDR2 YYDKDF (reference sequence). The DNA of the CDR3 is TGTGCCACCAGCAGAGATGGGACAGGGAGCGAAGCTTTCTTT. Translated: CATSRDGTGSEAFF.

The V and J genes are TRBV19 and TRBJ1-2, with TRBD1 matching 11 bases. The germline V gene has CDR1 LNHDA and CDR2 SQIVND (reference sequence). The CDR3 is 13 amino acids. V gave up 4 bases and J gave up 10 bases; unmatched junction bases: 5. CDR3 nucleotides: TGTGCCAGTAGTAAAAGGACAGGGGGCGACTACACCTTC. Protein product: CASSKRTGGDYTF.

This clone has a handful of counts. J is TRBJ2-7 and V is TRBV6-1, with 7 bases lining up with TRBD1. This CDR3 contains 14 residues. The V segment lost 5 bases and the J segment 0 bases; nucleotides outside the gene matches: 4. The germline V gene encodes CDR1 MNHNS and CDR2 SASEGT. The CDR3 DNA follows: TGTGCCAGCAGTTCTCGGGACAGCTCCTACGAGCAGTACTTC. Translated: CASSSRDSSYEQYF.

This rearrangement joins TRBV6-5 to TRBJ1-2, with 11 nucleotides matching TRBD1. The CDR3 runs 14 residues. The junction had 3 bases not matched to a gene; V was cut back by 6 bases and J by 3 bases. CDR1 is MNHEY, CDR2 SVGAGI, per germline. CDR3 in amino acids: CASSRTGGDYGYTF. Written as DNA, the CDR3 is TGTGCCAGCAGCCGGACAGGGGGCGACTATGGCTACACCTTC.

The genes are TRBV7-6 and TRBJ2-7, with TRBD1 matching 8 bases. Per the germline V gene, CDR1 is SGHVS and CDR2 is FNYEAQ. This CDR3 comprises 15 residues. The V and J ends lost 5 bases and 2 bases, in that order; junction bases with no gene match: 8. This CDR3 is CASSLDRGGTYEQYF. CDR3 coding DNA: TGTGCCAGCAGCCTCGACAGGGGCGGCACCTACGAGCAGTACTTC.

The V call is TRBV5-4, the J call TRBJ1-2; 10 bases are a match to TRBD1. Germline V gene data show CDR1 as SGHNT and CDR2 as YYREEE (reference sequence). The CDR3 length is 13 residues. Losses at the gene ends were 4 bases for V and 6 bases for J; bases not matched to a gene: 3. The CDR3 DNA reads as TGTGCCAGCAGCCAGGACAGGGGGAATGGCTACACCTTC. Its protein is CASSQDRGNGYTF.

This sequence joins TRBV7-3 and TRBJ2-2, with a tentative D call TRBD2 (6 bases). The CDR3 covers 15 residues. Germline assignment: CDR1 SGHTA and CDR2 FQGTGA. Deletions cut 5 bases from V and 3 bases from J, with 13 bases between. The CDR3 DNA reads TGTGCCAGCAGCCAAACCGGGACTTACACCGGGGAGCTGTTTTTT. Protein: CASSQTGTYTGELFF. Drawing the rest from reference TRBV7-3 and TRBJ2-2, the complete variable domain is GAGVSQTPSNKVTEKGKYVELRCDPISGHTALYWYRQSLGQGPEFLIYFQGTGAADDSGLPNDRFFAVRPEGSVSTLKIQRTERGDSAVYLCASSQTGTYTGELFFGEGSRLTVL.